This TCR beta chain emerged from a study of T cell responses to AZD1222 COVID-19 vaccine. Profiling relied on immunoSEQ multiplex PCR, and the TCRdb table lists in-frame clones only, not all of them. The profile covers about 95,000 clones, with 85% to 90% appearing a single time and 3.5% to 4.5% taken by the ten largest. General study findings and limits: Clonal diversity was possibly underestimated; the donors were predominantly white British and more often female. Sampling captured repertoires only after the peak T cell response. Just a handful of AZD1222 recipients tested seropositive at baseline.

Trimming cost V 0 bases and J 3 bases, with 15 bases left between them. CDR1 and CDR2 from the germline V gene are LGHDT and YNNKEL (reference sequence). The CDR3 loop spans 17 amino acids. As regards this clone: The antigen is undetermined.

This clonotype was sampled from an adult in good health. The sequencing used peripheral blood, collected on day 0 of AZD1222 vaccination. The chain links TRBV3-1 (or the pseudogene TRBV3-2) to TRBJ1-3, with D possibly being TRBD1 (5 bases). The CDR3 DNA is TGTGCCAGCAGCCAAGAAGGTGGCCCAGGGATTGGAAACACCATATATTTT. Its protein product is CASSQEGGPGIGNTIYF.